Described below is a single T cell receptor beta chain sequence and its context. Its matching antigen is unknown. These donors were members of the roughly 120-subject validation cohort, a group separate from the roughly 670-subject first cohort. The germline gives CDR1 SGHNT, CDR2 YYREEE (reference sequence). The CDR3 sequence is 15 residues long. Trimming took off 4 bases at V and 2 bases at J, with 15 bases between the two ends. Profiled with immunoSEQ multiplex PCR; TCRdb holds only in-frame clones, not every one. The table lists about 21,000 clones, around 96% of them singletons. This sample is part of a study of cytomegalovirus exposure and HLA in healthy donors. Regarding the study as a whole: With high specificity and sensitivity, the classifier reportedly diagnosed cytomegalovirus status. Specificity for CMV antigens was confirmed in vitro for a few of the CMV-associated chains. Subsequent analysis showed first-cohort TCR clusters tending to co-occur in more than 90 validation repertoires.

The chain recombines TRBV5-4 with TRBJ1-1, with a tentative D call TRBD1 (5 bases). The sample consisted of PBMCs. This clonotype originated in a young man in good health and CMV-seropositive. The CDR3: CASSKEGRRNTEAFF. CDR3 DNA: TGTGCCAGCAGCAAGGAGGGACGGAGAAACACTGAAGCTTTCTTT.